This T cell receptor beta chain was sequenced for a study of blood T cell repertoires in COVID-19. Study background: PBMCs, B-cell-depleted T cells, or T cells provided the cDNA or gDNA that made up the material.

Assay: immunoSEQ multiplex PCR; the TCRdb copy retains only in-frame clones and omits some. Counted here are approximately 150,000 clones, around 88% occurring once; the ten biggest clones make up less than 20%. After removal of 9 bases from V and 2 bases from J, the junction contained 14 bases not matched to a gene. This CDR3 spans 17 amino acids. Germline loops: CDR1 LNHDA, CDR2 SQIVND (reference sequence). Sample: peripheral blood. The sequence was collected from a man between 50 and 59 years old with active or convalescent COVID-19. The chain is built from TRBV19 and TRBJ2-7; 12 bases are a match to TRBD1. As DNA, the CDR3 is TGTGCCAGCAGAAGGGCGGGGGGACAGGGGGCGGCCTACGAGCAGTACTTC. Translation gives CASRRAGGQGAAYEQYF.